The 9 T cell receptor beta chains presented below share a single source sample, sequenced in a study of control samples from healthy donors and cancer patients. Some clones are missing from TCRdb's copy, which holds only in-frame ones; the method was immunoSEQ multiplex PCR. The profile covers 150,000 or so clones, with approximately 93% appearing a single time and approximately 5.7% taken by the ten largest. The sequencing input was blood. The receptors shown here come from a young man in good health.

The V gene is TRBV29-1, the J gene TRBJ1-2; D gene uncertain. From germline, CDR1 is SQVTM and CDR2 ANQGSEA. This CDR3 has 10 amino acids. CDR3 DNA: TGCAGTGTAATGTTGGGTGGCTACACCTTC. As protein: CSVMLGGYTF.

V usage is TRBV10-3 and J usage is TRBJ2-3; the D is unclear. The V gene's germline CDR1 is ENHRY and CDR2 SYGVKD. The V gene lost 2 bases and the J gene lost 0 bases, with 12 bases spanning the gap. This CDR3 region has 16 residues. The CDR3: CAISEGTFSSTDTQYF. For the CDR3, the DNA is TGTGCCATCAGTGAGGGCACGTTTAGTAGCACAGATACGCAGTATTTT.

This clone appeared once. This chain uses TRBV28 with TRBJ2-7, with a weak D call TRBD1 (6 bases). Trimming cost V 0 bases and J 2 bases, with 8 bases left between them. CDR1 is MDHEN and CDR2 is SYDVKM in the germline V gene. The CDR3 covers 14 residues. CDR3 bases: TGTGCCAGCAGTTTATGGGGGGACACCTACGAGCAGTACTTC. Amino acid sequence: CASSLWGDTYEQYF.

The chain couples TRBV5-4 to TRBJ2-1; TRBD1 matches 10 bases. V trimming: 4 bases; J trimming: 3 bases; junction bases outside the gene matches: 4. Germline CDR1 is SGHNT and CDR2 is YYREEE (reference sequence). This CDR3 has 15 amino acids. CDR3 residues: CASSPRTGGYNEQFF. In DNA form, the CDR3 reads TGTGCCAGCAGCCCTAGGACAGGGGGCTACAATGAGCAGTTCTTC. Supplemented by reference TRBV5-4 and TRBJ2-1, the full variable domain reads ETGVTQSPTHLIKTRGQQVTLRCSSQSGHNTVSWYQQALGQGPQFIFQYYREEENGRGNFPPRFSGLQFPNYSSELNVNALELDDSALYLCASSPRTGGYNEQFFGPGTRLTVL.

The rearrangement uses TRBV19 and TRBJ1-6; D not resolved. CDR1 is LNHDA, CDR2 SQIVND, per germline (reference sequence). The CDR3 is made up of 16 amino acids. V shed 3 bases and J shed 7 bases, with 16 bases lying between them. Written as DNA, the CDR3 is TGTGCCAGTAGTATGGGCAGCCGAGCGTGGAATTCACCCCTCCACTTT. It specifies CASSMGSRAWNSPLHF. The entire variable domain, with the rest obtained from reference TRBV19 and TRBJ1-6, is as follows: DGGITQSPKYLFRKEGQNVTLSCEQNLNHDAMYWYRQDPGQGLRLIYYSQIVNDFQKGDIAEGYSVSREKKESFPLTVTSAQKNPTAFYLCASSMGSRAWNSPLHFGNGTRLTVT.

The rearrangement uses TRBV7-2 and TRBJ2-3; 9 nucleotides agree with TRBD2. The ends lost 5 bases at V and 4 bases at J; junction bases unmatched: 10. The CDR3 totals 16 residues. Germline values: CDR1 SGHTA, CDR2 FQGNSA. In DNA form, the CDR3 reads TGTGCCAGCAGCCGTGAATGGCGGGAGGGGTCAGATACGCAGTATTTT. Amino acids: CASSREWREGSDTQYF.

The chain combines TRBV4-3 with TRBJ1-2; a weak D match, TRBD1 (6 bases). This CDR3 has 17 residues. Germline V gene data show CDR1 as LGHNA and CDR2 as YSLEER. Trimming took off 3 bases at V and 5 bases at J, with 22 bases between the two ends. CDR3 amino acids: CASSQFREGGGSYGYTF. The CDR3 DNA follows: TGCGCCAGCAGCCAGTTCAGGGAAGGGGGTGGAAGTTATGGCTACACCTTC.

The rearrangement uses TRBV7-2 and TRBJ1-4, with D perhaps matching TRBD1 (6 bases). The CDR3 is 14 residues long. From germline, CDR1 is SGHTA and CDR2 FQGNSA. V lost 1 base and J lost 11, with 14 bases in between. CDR3 amino acids: CASSLVQGPGKLFF. As DNA, the CDR3 is TGTGCCAGCAGCTTAGTACAGGGTCCTGGGAAACTGTTTTTT.

The chain is built from TRBV5-1 and TRBJ2-1; 13 bases line up with TRBD2. CDR3 length equals 15 residues. Germline CDR1 SGHRS, CDR2 YFSETQ. The ends lost 3 bases at V and 7 bases at J; junction bases unmatched: 4. The CDR3 is CASSWLTSGGNEQFF. The CDR3 DNA reads as TGCGCCAGCAGCTGGCTGACTAGCGGGGGGAATGAGCAGTTCTTC. Variable domain in full (rest from reference TRBV5-1 and TRBJ2-1): KAGVTQTPRYLIKTRGQQVTLSCSPISGHRSVSWYQQTPGQGLQFLFEYFSETQRNKGNFPGRFSGRQFSNSRSEMNVSTLELGDSALYLCASSWLTSGGNEQFFGPGTRLTVL.